The sequence of this T cell receptor (beta chain) was determined in a study of T cell changes during pregnancy in multiple sclerosis. Measured with immunoSEQ multiplex PCR; TCRdb has only the in-frame clones, and not every one. The sample lists about 12,000 clones, about 91% occurring once. The CDR3 totals 16 residues. V was clipped by 0 bases and J by 7 bases; unmatched bases: 7. Germline CDR1 and CDR2: SGHTA and FQGTGA. The rearrangement links TRBV7-3 to TRBJ2-1; 9 positions match TRBD2. The clonotype originates from a female donor in good health, enrolled as a control in a pregnancy study. The sequences come from CD8+ T cells from peripheral blood mononuclear cells, collected in the second trimester of pregnancy. Here the CDR3 reads CASSLTFLAGLNEQFF. Written as DNA, the CDR3 is TGTGCCAGCAGCTTAACGTTCCTAGCGGGATTAAATGAGCAGTTCTTC. The whole variable domain, remainder taken from reference TRBV7-3 and TRBJ2-1, is GAGVSQTPSNKVTEKGKYVELRCDPISGHTALYWYRQSLGQGPEFLIYFQGTGAADDSGLPNDRFFAVRPEGSVSTLKIQRTERGDSAVYLCASSLTFLAGLNEQFFGPGTRLTVL.